The clone carrying this TCR beta chain was observed at least ten times. The antigen is unknown. One entry per CDR3 protein results from TCRdb running MiXCR on the reads. The sample includes about 180,000 distinct CDR3 sequences, 14% of them seen just once. This sample is part of a study of T cell repertoires in cytomegalovirus infection. Study-level background: Public signatures in TCR beta pointed to CMV infection and matching HLA type.

Study results and limitations: The ex vivo response showed dominance by HLA-C-restricted CMV-specific TCR beta clonotypes.

From germline, CDR1 is SGHTA and CDR2 FQGNSA. The CDR3 consists of 14 residues. J was trimmed by 3 bases and V by 4 bases; bases with no gene match: 1. What was sequenced was PBMCs. V usage is TRBV7-2 and J usage is TRBJ2-3; 10 nucleotides align to TRBD2. The sequence derives from a human donor in good health (CMV status not recorded). Some clones in this sample may be carry-over from other donors' samples. The CDR3 bases are TGTGCCAGCAGCTCTAGCGGGAGAACAGATACGCAGTATTTT. Protein: CASSSSGRTDTQYF. The variable domain in full, with the rest retrieved from reference TRBV7-2 and TRBJ2-3, is GAGVSQSPSNKVTEKGKDVELRCDPISGHTALYWYRQSLGQGLEFLIYFQGNSAPDKSGLPSDRFSAERTGGSVSTLTIQRTQQEDSAVYLCASSSSGRTDTQYFGPGTRLTVL.